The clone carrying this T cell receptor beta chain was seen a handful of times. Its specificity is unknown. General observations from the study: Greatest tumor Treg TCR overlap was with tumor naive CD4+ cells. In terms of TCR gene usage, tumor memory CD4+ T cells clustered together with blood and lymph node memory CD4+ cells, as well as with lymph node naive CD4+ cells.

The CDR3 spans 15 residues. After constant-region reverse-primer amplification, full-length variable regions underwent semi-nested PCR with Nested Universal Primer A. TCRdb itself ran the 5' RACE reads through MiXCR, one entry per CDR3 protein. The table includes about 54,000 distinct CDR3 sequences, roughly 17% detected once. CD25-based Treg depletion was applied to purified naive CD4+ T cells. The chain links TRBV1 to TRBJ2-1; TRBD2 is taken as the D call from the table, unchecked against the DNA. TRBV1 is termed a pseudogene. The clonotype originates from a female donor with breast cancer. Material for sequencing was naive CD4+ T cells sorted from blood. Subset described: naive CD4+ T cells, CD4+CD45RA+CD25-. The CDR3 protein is CTSRDLAGGHNEQFF. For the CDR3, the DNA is TGCACCAGCCGCGATTTAGCGGGAGGACACAATGAGCAGTTCTTC.